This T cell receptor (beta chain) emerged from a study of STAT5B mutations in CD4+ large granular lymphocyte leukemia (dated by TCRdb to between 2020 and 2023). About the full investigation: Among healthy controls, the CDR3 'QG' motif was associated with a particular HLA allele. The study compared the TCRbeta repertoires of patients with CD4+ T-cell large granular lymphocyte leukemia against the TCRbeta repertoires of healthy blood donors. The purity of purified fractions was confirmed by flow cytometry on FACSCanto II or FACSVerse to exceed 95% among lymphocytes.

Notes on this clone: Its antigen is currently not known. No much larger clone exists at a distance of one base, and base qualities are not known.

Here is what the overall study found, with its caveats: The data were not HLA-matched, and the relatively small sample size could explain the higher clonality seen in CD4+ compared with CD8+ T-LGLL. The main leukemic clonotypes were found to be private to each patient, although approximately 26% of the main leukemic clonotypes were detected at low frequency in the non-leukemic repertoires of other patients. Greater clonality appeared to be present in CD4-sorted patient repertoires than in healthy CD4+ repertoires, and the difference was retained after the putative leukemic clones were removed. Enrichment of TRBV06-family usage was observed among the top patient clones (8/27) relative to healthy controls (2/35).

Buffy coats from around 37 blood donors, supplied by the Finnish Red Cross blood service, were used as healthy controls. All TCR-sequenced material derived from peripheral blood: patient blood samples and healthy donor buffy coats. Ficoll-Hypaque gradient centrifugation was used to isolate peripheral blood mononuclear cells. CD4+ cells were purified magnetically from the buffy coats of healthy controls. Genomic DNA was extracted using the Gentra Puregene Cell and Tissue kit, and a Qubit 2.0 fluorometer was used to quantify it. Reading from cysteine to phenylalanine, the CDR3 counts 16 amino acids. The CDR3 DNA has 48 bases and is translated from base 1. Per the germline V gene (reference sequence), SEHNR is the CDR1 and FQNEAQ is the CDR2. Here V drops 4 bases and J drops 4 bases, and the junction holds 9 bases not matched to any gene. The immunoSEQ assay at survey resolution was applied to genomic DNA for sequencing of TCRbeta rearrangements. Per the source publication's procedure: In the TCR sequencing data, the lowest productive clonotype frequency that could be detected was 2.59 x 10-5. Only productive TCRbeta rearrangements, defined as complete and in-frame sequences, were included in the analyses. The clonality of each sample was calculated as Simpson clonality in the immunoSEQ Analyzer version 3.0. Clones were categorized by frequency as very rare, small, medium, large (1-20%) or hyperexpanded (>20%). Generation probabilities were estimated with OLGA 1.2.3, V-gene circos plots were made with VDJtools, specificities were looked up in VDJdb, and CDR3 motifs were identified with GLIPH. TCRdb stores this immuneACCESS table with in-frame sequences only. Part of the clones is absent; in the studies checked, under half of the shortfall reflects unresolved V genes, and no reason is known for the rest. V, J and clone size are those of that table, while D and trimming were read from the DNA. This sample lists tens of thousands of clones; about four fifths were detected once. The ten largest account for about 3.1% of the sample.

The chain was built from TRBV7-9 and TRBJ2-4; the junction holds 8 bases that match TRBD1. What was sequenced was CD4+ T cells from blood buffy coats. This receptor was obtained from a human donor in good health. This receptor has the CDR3 CASSSGGQGLKNIQYF. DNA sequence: TGTGCCAGCAGCTCCGGCGGACAGGGCCTAAAAAACATTCAGTACTTC.